The following is a TCR beta chain sequence with its context. The data originate from a study of blood T cell repertoires in COVID-19. Across the whole study: Sites across the United States, Italy and Spain contributed samples from acute and convalescent COVID-19. From T cells, B-cell-depleted T cells, or PBMCs came the material, which was cDNA or gDNA.

Trimming took 7 bases from V and 5 from J; bases not matched to a gene: 5. This CDR3 has 14 amino acids. Germline CDR1 is MNHEY and CDR2 is SVGAGI. Per the study methods: Researchers report that nucleated cell counts were estimated from reference gene primer amplification. The assay was immunoSEQ multiplex PCR, and TCRdb's table has in-frame clones only and misses some. That table is the source of V, J and clone size, and D and trimming were worked out from the DNA. The data contain around 80,000 clones, about three quarters of them singletons. Specimen: peripheral blood. The receptor was derived from a man in his forties or fifties with active or convalescent COVID-19. This chain links TRBV6-5 with TRBJ2-5; 12 bases map to TRBD2. In DNA form, the CDR3 reads TGTGCCAGCATCCTAGCGGGGGGGATTGAGACCCAGTACTTC. Encoded protein: CASILAGGIETQYF.